Reported below is one T cell receptor beta chain. Its target is unknown. PCR used 60 Vbeta primers and 13 Jbeta primers. Sequencing used immunoSEQ multiplex PCR; TCRdb keeps in-frame clones, though not all of them. The table shows 130,000 or so clones, with just under 75% occurring only once. The CDR3 sequence is 16 residues long. The germline V gene has CDR1 KGHSH and CDR2 LQKENI. V was cut by 1 base and J by 2 bases, with 12 bases left in between. This specimen comes from a study of cytomegalovirus exposure and HLA in healthy donors. Study outcomes and limitations: Later analysis identified a missense DCLRE1C variant that was linked to TCR beta V- and J-gene trimming. In vitro testing confirmed three CMV-associated chains as specific for CMV antigens.

Material: PBMCs. The V gene is TRBV18, the J gene TRBJ1-3; TRBD1 is a possible D gene (6 bases). This clonotype originated in a man aged 35 to 55 in good health and CMV-seropositive. The CDR3 protein is CASSPLWDIAGNTIYF. As DNA, the CDR3 is TGTGCCAGCTCACCACTTTGGGACATAGCTGGAAACACCATATATTTT.